Sequencing of this T cell receptor (beta chain) was carried out in a study of human T cells and chemical hapten exposure. Overall study: Patch tests of 0.01% DPC on the upper back were read at 6 days. From small differences in pooled library volume came most of the variation in per-sample TCR yields.

Whole-study findings and limits: No alteration of TCRs above 1 in 1000 frequency was seen with DPC sensitization.

Time point meaning: patch test 2, 6 weeks after DPC sensitization. Noted treatment: therapeutic diphenylcyclopropenone sensitization with weekly scalp DPC. The template was total RNA from unfractionated whole blood. Worth noting for this clonotype: Its matching antigen is unknown.

Germline V gene data show CDR1 as SEHNR and CDR2 as FQNEAQ (reference sequence). This CDR3 region has 14 residues. Trimming left V 6 bases short and J 1 base short, with 12 bases between. TCRdb passed the RACE reads through MiXCR, listing each CDR3 protein once. Among some 150,000 distinct CDR3 sequences listed, approximately 12% were seen once. Sequencing was performed on whole blood, taken in connection with sensitization to the hapten diphenylcyclopropenone (DPC). This sequence was found in a woman between 45 and 60 years old with alopecia areata. Some clones in this sample may be carry-over from other donors' samples. V and J are TRBV7-9 and TRBJ2-5; TRBD2 is a possible D gene (5 bases). The CDR3 nucleotides are TGTGCCAGCAGACAAAGCGGAGGCCAAGAGACCCAGTACTTC. Translated: CASRQSGGQETQYF.